Listed below are T cell receptor beta chains from one sample, sequenced in a study of CD4 T cells in relation to SARS-CoV-2 and coronaviruses. The method was immunoSEQ multiplex PCR; TCRdb's version includes in-frame clones alone and lacks a portion of them. This sample has about 65,000 clones, with about 87% found just once. Material: memory CD4+ T cells from PBMCs. All receptors come from a human donor in good health. Each CDR3 is given with its conserved first and last residue. The D gene is left open where the match is weak. Only part of the rows carry a size: once, few, many, or a class if the clone is expanded.

TRBV27	TRBJ2-5	TRBD2	.	CASSFVPGGEKTQYF	TGTGCCAGCAGTTTCGTTCCGGGAGGGGAGAAGACCCAGTACTTC
TRBV7-2	TRBJ2-3	.	.	CASSPLLSPDTQYF	TGTGCCAGCAGCCCACTTCTAAGCCCAGATACGCAGTATTTT
TRBV9	TRBJ2-5	TRBD1	.	CASSGVGQGVSETQYF	TGTGCCAGCAGCGGTGTGGGACAGGGGGTTTCGGAGACCCAGTACTTC
TRBV2	TRBJ1-2	.	.	CASSVTGPSYGYTF	TGTGCCAGCAGTGTGACAGGCCCTTCCTATGGCTACACCTTC
TRBV9	TRBJ2-1	TRBD2	.	CASSVDGRASYNEQFF	TGTGCCAGCAGCGTAGACGGGAGGGCCTCCTACAATGAGCAGTTCTTC
TRBV5-1	TRBJ2-1	TRBD1	.	CASSTGQGYPEQFF	TGCGCCAGCAGCACGGGACAGGGCTATCCTGAGCAGTTCTTC
TRBV5-4	TRBJ1-2	TRBD1	.	CASSRDRGPNYGYTF	TGTGCCAGCAGTCGGGACAGGGGGCCTAACTATGGCTACACCTTC
TRBV9	TRBJ2-3	TRBD2	.	CASSALTPAGGPRDTQYF	TGTGCCAGCAGCGCGTTAACACCAGCGGGAGGGCCAAGAGATACGCAGTATTTT
TRBV7-9	TRBJ1-2	.	.	CASSPDTYGYTF	TGTGCCAGCAGCCCAGACACCTATGGCTACACCTTC
TRBV27	TRBJ2-5	.	few	CASSWGGEETQYF	TGTGCCAGCTCCTGGGGCGGTGAAGAGACCCAGTACTTC